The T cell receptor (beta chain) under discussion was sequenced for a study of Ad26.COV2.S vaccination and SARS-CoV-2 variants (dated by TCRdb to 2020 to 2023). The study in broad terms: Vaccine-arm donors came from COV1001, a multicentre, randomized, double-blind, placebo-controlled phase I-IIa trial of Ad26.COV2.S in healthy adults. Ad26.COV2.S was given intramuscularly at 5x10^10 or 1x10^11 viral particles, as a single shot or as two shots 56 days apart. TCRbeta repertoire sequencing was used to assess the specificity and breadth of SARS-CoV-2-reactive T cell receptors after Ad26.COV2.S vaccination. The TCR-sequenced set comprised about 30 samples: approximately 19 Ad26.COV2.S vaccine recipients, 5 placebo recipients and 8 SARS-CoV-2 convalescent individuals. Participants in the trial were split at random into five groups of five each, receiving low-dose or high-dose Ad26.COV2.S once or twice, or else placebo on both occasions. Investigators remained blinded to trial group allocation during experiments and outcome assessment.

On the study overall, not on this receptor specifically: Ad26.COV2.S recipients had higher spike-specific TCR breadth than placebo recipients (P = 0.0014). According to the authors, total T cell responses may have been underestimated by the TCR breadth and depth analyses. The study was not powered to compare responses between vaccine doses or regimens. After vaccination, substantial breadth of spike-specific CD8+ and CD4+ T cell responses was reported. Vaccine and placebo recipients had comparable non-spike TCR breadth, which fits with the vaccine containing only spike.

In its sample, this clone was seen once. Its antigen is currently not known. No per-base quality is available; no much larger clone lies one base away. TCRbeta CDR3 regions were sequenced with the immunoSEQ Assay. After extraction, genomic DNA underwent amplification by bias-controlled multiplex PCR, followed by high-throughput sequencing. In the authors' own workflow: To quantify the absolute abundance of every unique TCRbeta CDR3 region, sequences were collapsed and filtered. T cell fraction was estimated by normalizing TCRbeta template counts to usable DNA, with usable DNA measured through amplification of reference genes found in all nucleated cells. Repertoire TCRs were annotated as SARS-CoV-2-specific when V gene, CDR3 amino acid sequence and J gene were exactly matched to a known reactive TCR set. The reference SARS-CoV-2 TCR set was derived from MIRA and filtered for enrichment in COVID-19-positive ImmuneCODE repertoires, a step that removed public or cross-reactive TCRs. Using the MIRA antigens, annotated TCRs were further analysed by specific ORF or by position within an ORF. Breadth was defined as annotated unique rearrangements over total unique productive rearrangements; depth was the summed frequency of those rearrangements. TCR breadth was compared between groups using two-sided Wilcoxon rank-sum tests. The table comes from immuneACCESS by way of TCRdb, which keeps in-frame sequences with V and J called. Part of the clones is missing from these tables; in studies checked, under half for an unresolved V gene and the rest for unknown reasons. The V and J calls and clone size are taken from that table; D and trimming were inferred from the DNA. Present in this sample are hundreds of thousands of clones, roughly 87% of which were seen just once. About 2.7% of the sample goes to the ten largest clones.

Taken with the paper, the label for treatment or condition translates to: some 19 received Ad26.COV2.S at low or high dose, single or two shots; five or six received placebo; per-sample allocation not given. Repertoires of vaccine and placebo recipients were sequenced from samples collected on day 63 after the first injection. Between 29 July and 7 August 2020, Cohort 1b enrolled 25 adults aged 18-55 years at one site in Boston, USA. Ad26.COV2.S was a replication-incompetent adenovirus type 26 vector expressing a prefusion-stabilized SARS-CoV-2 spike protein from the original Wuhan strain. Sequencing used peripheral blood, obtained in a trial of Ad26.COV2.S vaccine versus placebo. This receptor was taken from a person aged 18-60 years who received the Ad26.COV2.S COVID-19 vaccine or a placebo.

The nucleotides are TGTGCCACCAGTGATTTTGCCGACAGGGCAGACGGGGAGCTGTTTTTT. Its protein product is CATSDFADRADGELFF. This chain joins TRBV24-1 to TRBJ2-2; the junction holds 7 bases that match TRBD1. Based on the germline V gene, the CDR1 and CDR2 sequences are KGHDR and SFDVKD. Counted from cysteine to phenylalanine, this CDR3 has 16 amino acids. The kept DNA is CDR3 alone, 48 bases in frame from the first base. Ends trimmed: V by 1 base, J by 7 bases; bases unmatched to a gene: 8.